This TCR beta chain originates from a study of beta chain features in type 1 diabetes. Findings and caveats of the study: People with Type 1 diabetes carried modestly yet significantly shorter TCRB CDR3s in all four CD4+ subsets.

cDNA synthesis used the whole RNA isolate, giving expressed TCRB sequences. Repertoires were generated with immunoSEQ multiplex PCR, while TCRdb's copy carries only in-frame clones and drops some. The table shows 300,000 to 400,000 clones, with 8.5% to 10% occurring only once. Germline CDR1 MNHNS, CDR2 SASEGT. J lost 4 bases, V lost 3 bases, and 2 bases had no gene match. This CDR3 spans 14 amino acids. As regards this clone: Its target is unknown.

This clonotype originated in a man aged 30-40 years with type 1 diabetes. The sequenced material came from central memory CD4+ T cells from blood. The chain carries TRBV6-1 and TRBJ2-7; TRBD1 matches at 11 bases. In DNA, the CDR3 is TGTGCCAGCAGTGACCGGGACAGGGGGTACGAGCAGTACTTC. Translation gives CASSDRDRGYEQYF.